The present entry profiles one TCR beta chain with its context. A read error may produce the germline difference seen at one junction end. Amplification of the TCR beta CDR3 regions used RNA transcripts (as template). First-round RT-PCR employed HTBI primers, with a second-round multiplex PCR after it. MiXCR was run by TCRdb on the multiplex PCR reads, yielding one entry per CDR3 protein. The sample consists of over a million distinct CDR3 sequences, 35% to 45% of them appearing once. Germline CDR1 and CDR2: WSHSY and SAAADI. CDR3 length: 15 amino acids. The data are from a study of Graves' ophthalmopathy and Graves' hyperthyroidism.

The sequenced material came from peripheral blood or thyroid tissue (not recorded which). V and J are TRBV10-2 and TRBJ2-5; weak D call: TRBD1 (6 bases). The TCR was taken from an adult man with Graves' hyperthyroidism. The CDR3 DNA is TGTGCCAGCACTGAGGCCAGGGGATTAGAAGAGACCCAGTACTTC. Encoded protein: CASTEARGLEETQYF.